This is a list of T cell receptor beta chains from one sample in a study of T cell repertoires in cytomegalovirus infection. TCRdb reprocessed the reads with MiXCR, giving one entry per CDR3 protein. The sample lists about 400,000 distinct CDR3 sequences, roughly 20% occurring once. Source material: PBMCs. Receptors were obtained from a human donor in good health (CMV status not recorded). Some clones in this sample may be carry-over from other donors' samples. The CDR3 runs from the conserved cysteine through the conserved F or W. The order of the fields is clone size, V gene, J gene, D gene, CDR3 DNA, CDR3 protein. A D gene is named only where the DNA matches it firmly. The size field is filled for only some rows; it gives once, few, many or a size class.

many	TRBV7-8	TRBJ2-5	NA	TGTGCCAGCAGCTGGGGTGGAGAACAAGAGACCCAGTACTTC	CASSWGGEQETQYF
many	TRBV6-2/TRBV6-3	TRBJ2-1	TRBD2	TGTGCCAGCAGTTACTCGACCTTCAGGATAGCGGGAGGGCACGGGCAGTTCTTC	CASSYSTFRIAGGHGQFF
NA	TRBV5-5	TRBJ2-1	NA	TGTGCCAGCAGCTTGTCGGACTACGACTACAATGAGCAGTTCTTC	CASSLSDYDYNEQFF
once	TRBV6-8	TRBJ2-5	NA	TGTGCCAGCAGGCCTGGACTCAACCAAGAGACCCAGTACTTC	CASRPGLNQETQYF
many	TRBV7-2	TRBJ2-3	TRBD2	TGTGCCAGCAGCTTAGCCACGTTAGCGGGGGCGGGAGATACGCAGTATTTT	CASSLATLAGAGDTQYF
NA	TRBV7-2	TRBJ2-7	NA	TGTGCCAGCAGTCGATCCTTGGGTCTCTCCTACGAGCAGTACTTC	CASSRSLGLSYEQYF
NA	TRBV4-3	TRBJ2-5	NA	TGCGCCAGCAGCCAAGAGGCCGTATCAAGACGCGGTGAGACCCAGTACTTC	CASSQEAVSRRGETQYF
NA	TRBV6-2/TRBV6-3	TRBJ2-1	NA	TGTGCCAGCAGTTCTCCTGGACTGACAGAGCAGTTCTTC	CASSSPGLTEQFF
NA	TRBV15	TRBJ2-5	NA	TGTGCCACCAGACGTGGGGGAGAGGGGGACGAGACCCAGTACTTC	CATRRGGEGDETQYF
NA	TRBV6-6	TRBJ1-3	NA	TGTGCCAGCAGTTACTATAGGAGGGCTGGAAACACCATATATTTT	CASSYYRRAGNTIYF
few	TRBV5-5	TRBJ1-1	NA	TGTGCCAGCAGCTTATATAAGGGCGGGGGGAGAGGGACTGAAGCTTTCTTT	CASSLYKGGGRGTEAFF
NA	TRBV5-1	TRBJ2-1	TRBD2	TGCGCCAGCAGCTTGACTAGCGGGAGCGATGAGCAGTTCTTC	CASSLTSGSDEQFF
once	TRBV6-5	TRBJ2-7	NA	TGTGCCAGCAGTTACGGGGTAGCGTCGCTTTACGAGCAGTACTTC	CASSYGVASLYEQYF
NA	TRBV12-3/TRBV12-4	TRBJ2-1	TRBD2	TGTGCCAGCAGTTTTGCGGGAGGAAATTATGAGCAGTTCTTC	CASSFAGGNYEQFF
many	TRBV7-9	TRBJ2-3	NA	TGTGCCAGCAGCCCACGGGACGGATCAGATACGCAGTATTTT	CASSPRDGSDTQYF
NA	TRBV4-3	TRBJ2-1	TRBD2	TGCGCCAGCAGCCAAGAACCTAGCGGGAGCCCCTACAATGAGCAGTTCTTC	CASSQEPSGSPYNEQFF
many	TRBV7-2	TRBJ1-2	TRBD1	TGTGCCAGCAGCTTTGACAGGGATTATGGCTACACCTTC	CASSFDRDYGYTF
many	TRBV7-2	TRBJ2-3	TRBD2	TGTGCCAGCAGCCCTGGACTAGCGGGTCTGGGCACAGATACGCAGTATTTT	CASSPGLAGLGTDTQYF
NA	TRBV20-1	TRBJ2-1	NA	TGCAGTGCTCCCCTGAATCCGGACAATGAGCAGTTCTTC	CSAPLNPDNEQFF
few	TRBV4-1	TRBJ2-1	TRBD2	TGCGCCAGCAGCCTCCTAGCGGGCTACAATGGGCAGTTCTTC	CASSLLAGYNGQFF
NA	TRBV2	TRBJ2-3	NA	TGTGCCAGCAGTCGAGGGGCGTCGGATACGCAGTATTTT	CASSRGASDTQYF
many	TRBV7-2	TRBJ2-2	NA	TGTGCCAGCAGCTTAAGGGGTGGCACCGGGGAGCTGTTTTTT	CASSLRGGTGELFF
many	TRBV20-1	TRBJ2-7	TRBD1	TGCAGTGCTAACGGACAGGGGTCGAACTACGAGCAGTACTTC	CSANGQGSNYEQYF
NA	TRBV15	TRBJ1-1	TRBD1	TGTGCCACCAGCCAGACGCAGGGGGCGGGGGGGGGCACTGAAGCTTTCTTT	CATSQTQGAGGGTEAFF
few	TRBV2	TRBJ1-1	NA	TGTGCCAGCAGTGTTCCAGGGGTCCGTTTTGGCACTGAAGCTTTCTTT	CASSVPGVRFGTEAFF
few	TRBV7-8	TRBJ2-7	TRBD1	TGTGCCAGCAGGGTGCAGGGGGCTTTCGAGCAGTACTTC	CASRVQGAFEQYF
few	TRBV20-1	TRBJ2-3	NA	TGCAGTGCCCCGACCCTAAACACAGATACGCAGTATTTT	CSAPTLNTDTQYF
few	TRBV20-1	TRBJ1-5	NA	TGCAGTGCTAGACGGGACACGGGAAGCTTGCAGCCCCAGCATTTT	CSARRDTGSLQPQHF
many	TRBV7-9	TRBJ2-1	NA	TGTGCCAGCAGTCCCCGTCAGTACGTAGAACATGAGCAGTTCTTC	CASSPRQYVEHEQFF
many	TRBV7-2	TRBJ2-7	TRBD2	TGTGCCAGCAGCTTAAGGCTAGCGGAGAGCTCCTACGAGCAGTACTTC	CASSLRLAESSYEQYF
few	TRBV5-1	TRBJ2-1	TRBD1	TGCGCCAGCAGCTTGGGGGGGACAGGGGATGAGCAGTTCTTC	CASSLGGTGDEQFF
NA	TRBV7-9	TRBJ1-5	NA	TGTGCCAGCAGCTTTGGGGCAGTTGATCAGCCCCAGCATTTT	CASSFGAVDQPQHF
few	TRBV12-3/TRBV12-4	TRBJ2-1	NA	TGTGCCAGCAGTCGGGAATTTAAAGGCAATGAGCAGTTCTTC	CASSREFKGNEQFF
few	TRBV12-3/TRBV12-4	TRBJ1-1	NA	TGTGCCAGCAGCCGGAACGGAGGACCTGAAGCTTTCTTT	CASSRNGGPEAFF
NA	TRBV4-3	TRBJ2-1	NA	TGCGCCAGCAGCCAAGATTTTACAGCGGAGGGCGATGAGCAGTTCTTC	CASSQDFTAEGDEQFF
NA	TRBV6-1	TRBJ1-2	NA	TGTGCCACAAGGGAGGGCAGTAACTATGGCTACACCTTC	CATREGSNYGYTF
NA	TRBV7-2	TRBJ2-1	NA	TGTGCCAGCAGCTTAATGTGGGGGGCCGGTGATGAGCAGTTCTTC	CASSLMWGAGDEQFF
few	TRBV5-4	TRBJ2-5	NA	TGTGCCAGCAGTCCCTTGAGGTTAACCCAAGAGACCCAGTACTTC	CASSPLRLTQETQYF
few	TRBV7-2	TRBJ2-7	TRBD2	TGTGCCAGCAGCTACTCTAGCGGGAGGGCCATTCCCTACGAGCAGTACTTC	CASSYSSGRAIPYEQYF
many	TRBV12-3/TRBV12-4	TRBJ1-6	NA	TGTGCCAGCAGCCCAGGCGGGGCACCCCTCCACTTT	CASSPGGAPLHF
NA	TRBV11-3	TRBJ2-6	NA	TGTGCCAGCAGTAAGGAGGGGTCTGGGGCCAACGTCCTGACTTTC	CASSKEGSGANVLTF
NA	TRBV20-1	TRBJ1-4	NA	TGCAGTGCCACCGACTCCACAACTAATGAAAAACTGTTTTTT	CSATDSTTNEKLFF
NA	TRBV12-3/TRBV12-4	TRBJ1-5	NA	TGTGCCAGCAGCAAGGGGGGGCTTAGCAATCAGCCCCAGCATTTT	CASSKGGLSNQPQHF